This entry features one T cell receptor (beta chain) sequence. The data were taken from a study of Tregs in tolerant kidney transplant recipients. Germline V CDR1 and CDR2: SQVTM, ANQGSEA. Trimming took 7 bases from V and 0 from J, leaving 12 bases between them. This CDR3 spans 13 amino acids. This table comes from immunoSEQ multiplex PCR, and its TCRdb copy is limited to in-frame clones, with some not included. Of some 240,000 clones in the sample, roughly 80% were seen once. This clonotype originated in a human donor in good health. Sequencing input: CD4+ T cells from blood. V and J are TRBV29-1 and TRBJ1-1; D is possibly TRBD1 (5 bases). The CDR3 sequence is CSGSRDVNTEAFF. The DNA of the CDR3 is TGCAGCGGATCCAGGGACGTGAACACTGAAGCTTTCTTT.